This T cell receptor beta chain was found in a study of blood T cell repertoires in COVID-19 (dated by TCRdb to about 2020). Notes on the research overall: Collaborator samples came from the United States, Italy and Spain and covered acute and convalescent phases of COVID-19. The dataset comprised deeply sampled blood TCRbeta repertoires from subjects exposed to, actively infected with, or recovered from COVID-19. The material from the prospective study consisted of cDNA or gDNA derived from T cells, B-cell-depleted T cells, or PBMCs. The samples were drawn from the first 160 participants of the ongoing ImmuneRACE study and from roughly 1,300 subjects provided by 6 global collaborators. Nearly every sample came with metadata listing a de-identified subject ID, COVID-19 status, age in years and sex. Where available, HLA class I and class II types were taken from metadata supplied by the sample provider and were not determined by assay-based typing. The repertoires were made available in a free public database intended to serve as a resource for research on the immune response to SARS-CoV-2. Study-wide conclusions, independent of this receptor: The amount of clinical and demographic metadata varied by source and participant and was provided uncurated.

From the cysteine through the phenylalanine, the CDR3 covers 15 amino acids. Only the CDR3 DNA is retained, 45 bases long and in frame from the first base. The junction shows trimming of 4 bases on V and 0 bases on J, plus 10 bases between the germline ends. Looking up the germline V gene yields CDR1 MNHEY and CDR2 SVGAGI. TCRbeta CDR3 regions were amplified from genomic DNA by means of the immunoSEQ Assay, a bias-controlled multiplex PCR. The study's processing was this. Nucleated cell counts per sample were estimated from amplification of reference gene primers within the assay. To quantify the absolute abundance of each unique TCRbeta CDR3 rearrangement, sequence reads were collapsed and filtered. For each sample, productive Simpson clonality was calculated as the square root of Simpson's diversity index over productive rearrangements. TCRdb limited this immuneACCESS table to in-frame rearrangements with V and J called. A share of clones is missing; checked studies link under half to unresolved V genes, and the rest is unexplained. That table gives V, J and clone size, and the DNA gave D and trimming. Counted in this sample were under 130,000 clones; about 89% of them appeared once. The ten largest clones capture 3.5% of the sample.

This clone was counted a single time. The specificity of this receptor is unknown. No much larger clonotype is one base removed from it; base qualities were not supplied. Each collaborating institution followed its own protocols to collect whole blood in K2EDTA tubes. For TCRbeta analysis, collaborators shipped samples as frozen whole blood, isolated PBMCs, or DNA extracted from either of those sample types. The clonotype comes from a woman in her sixties or seventies with acute or convalescent COVID-19. The V and J segments used are TRBV6-5 and TRBJ1-3; TRBD1 is a weak D gene call, 5 bases matching. The sample consisted of peripheral blood. The sequenced DNA: TGTGCCAGCAGTTCCGACAGTGGCTCTGGAAACACCATATATTTT. Translated, it gives CASSSDSGSGNTIYF.